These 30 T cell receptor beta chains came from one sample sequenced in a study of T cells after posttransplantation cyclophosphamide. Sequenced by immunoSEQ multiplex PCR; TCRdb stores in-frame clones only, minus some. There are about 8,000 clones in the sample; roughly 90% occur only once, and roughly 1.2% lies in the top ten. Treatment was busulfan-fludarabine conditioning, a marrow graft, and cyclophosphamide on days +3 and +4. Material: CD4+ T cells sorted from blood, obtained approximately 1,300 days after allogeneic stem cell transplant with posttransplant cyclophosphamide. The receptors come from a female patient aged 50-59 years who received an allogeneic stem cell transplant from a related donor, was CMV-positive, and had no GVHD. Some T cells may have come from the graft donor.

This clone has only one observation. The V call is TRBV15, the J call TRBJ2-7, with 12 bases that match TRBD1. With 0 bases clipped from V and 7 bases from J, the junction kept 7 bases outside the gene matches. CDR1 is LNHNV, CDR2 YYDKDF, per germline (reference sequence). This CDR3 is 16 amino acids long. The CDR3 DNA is TGTGCCACCAGCAGAGACTGGGACAGGGGGCGCGAAGAGCAGTACTTC. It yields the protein CATSRDWDRGREEQYF.

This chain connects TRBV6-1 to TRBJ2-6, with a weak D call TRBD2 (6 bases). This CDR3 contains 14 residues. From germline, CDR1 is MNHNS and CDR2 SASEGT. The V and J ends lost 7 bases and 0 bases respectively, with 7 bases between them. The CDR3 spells CASIAVSGANVLTF. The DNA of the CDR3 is TGTGCCAGCATAGCGGTCTCTGGGGCCAACGTCCTGACTTTC.

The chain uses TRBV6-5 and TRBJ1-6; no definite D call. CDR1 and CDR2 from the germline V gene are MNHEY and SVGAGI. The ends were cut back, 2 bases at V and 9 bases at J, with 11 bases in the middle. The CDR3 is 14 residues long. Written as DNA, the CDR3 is TGTGCCAGCAGTTACGAGCTCAGAGGTTCACCCCTCCACTTT. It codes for CASSYELRGSPLHF.

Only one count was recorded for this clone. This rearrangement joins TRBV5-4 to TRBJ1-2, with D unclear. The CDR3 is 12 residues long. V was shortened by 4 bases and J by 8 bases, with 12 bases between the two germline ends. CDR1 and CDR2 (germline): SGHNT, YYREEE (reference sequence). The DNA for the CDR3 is TGTGCCAGCAGCCCCCCGGGTTTCGGCTACACCTTC. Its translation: CASSPPGFGYTF.

The CDR3 here is CASSPFRGKDEKLFF. The CDR3 nucleotides are TGTGCCAGCAGCCCGTTCAGGGGGAAGGATGAAAAACTGTTTTTT. The chain links TRBV11-2 to TRBJ1-4; 7 nucleotides align to TRBD1. V shed 5 bases, J shed 6 bases, and the junction held 9 bases outside the gene matches. Looked up from germline, CDR1 is SGHAT and CDR2 is FQNNGV. The CDR3 has 15 amino acids.

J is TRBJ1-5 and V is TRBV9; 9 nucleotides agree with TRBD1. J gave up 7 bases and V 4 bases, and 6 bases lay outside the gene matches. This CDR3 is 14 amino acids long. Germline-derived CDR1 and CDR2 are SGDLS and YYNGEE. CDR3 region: CASSKVGQGQPQHF. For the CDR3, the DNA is TGTGCCAGCAGCAAGGTGGGACAGGGACAGCCCCAGCATTTT.

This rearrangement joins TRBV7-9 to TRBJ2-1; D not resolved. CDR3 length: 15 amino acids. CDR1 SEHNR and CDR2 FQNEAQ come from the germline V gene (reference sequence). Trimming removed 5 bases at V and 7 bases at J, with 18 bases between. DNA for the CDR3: TGTGCCAGCAGCCCTCCCCCCCTCAACTCAAATGAGCAGTTCTTC. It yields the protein CASSPPPLNSNEQFF.

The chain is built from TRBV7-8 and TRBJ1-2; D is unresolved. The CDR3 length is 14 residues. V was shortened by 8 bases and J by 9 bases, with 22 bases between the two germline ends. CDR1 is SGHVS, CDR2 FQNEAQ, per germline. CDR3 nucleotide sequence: TGTGCCAGCGGACTTCAGGAGTTAACTCAAAGCTACACCTTC. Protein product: CASGLQELTQSYTF.

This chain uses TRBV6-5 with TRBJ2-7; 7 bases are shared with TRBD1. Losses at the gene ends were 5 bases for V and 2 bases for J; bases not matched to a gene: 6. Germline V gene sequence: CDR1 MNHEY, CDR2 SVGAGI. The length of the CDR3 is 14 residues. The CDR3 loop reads CASSRTGQPYEQYF. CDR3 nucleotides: TGTGCCAGCAGTCGAACGGGACAGCCCTACGAGCAGTACTTC.

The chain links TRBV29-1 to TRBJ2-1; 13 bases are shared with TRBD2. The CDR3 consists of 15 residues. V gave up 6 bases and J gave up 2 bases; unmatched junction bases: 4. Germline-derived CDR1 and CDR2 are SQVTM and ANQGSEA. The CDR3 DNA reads TGCAGCGTCTCCGGGACTAGCGGGACCTACAATGAGCAGTTCTTC. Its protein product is CSVSGTSGTYNEQFF.

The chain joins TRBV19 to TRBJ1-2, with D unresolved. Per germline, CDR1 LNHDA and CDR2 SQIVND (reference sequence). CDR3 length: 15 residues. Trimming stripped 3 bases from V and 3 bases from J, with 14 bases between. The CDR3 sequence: CASSMRREEHYGYTF. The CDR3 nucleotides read TGTGCCAGTAGTATGCGGAGAGAGGAACACTATGGCTACACCTTC.

CDR3 sequence reads: CASTDQRGYNEQFF. The CDR3 coding sequence is TGTGCCAGCACAGACCAGAGAGGGTACAATGAGCAGTTCTTC. The V and J genes are TRBV7-2 and TRBJ2-1, with TRBD2 as a possible D gene (5 bases). V dropped 7 bases and J dropped 4 bases, with 14 bases sitting between them. CDR1 SGHTA and CDR2 FQGNSA come from the germline V gene. The CDR3 has 14 residues.

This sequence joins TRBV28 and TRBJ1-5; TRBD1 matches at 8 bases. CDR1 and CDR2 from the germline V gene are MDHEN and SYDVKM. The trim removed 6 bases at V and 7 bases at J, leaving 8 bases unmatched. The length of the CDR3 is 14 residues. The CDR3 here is CASRSTGGGQPQHF. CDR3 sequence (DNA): TGTGCCAGCAGGTCCACAGGGGGAGGGCAGCCCCAGCATTTT. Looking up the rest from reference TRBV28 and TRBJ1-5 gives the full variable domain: DVKVTQSSRYLVKRTGEKVFLECVQDMDHENMFWYRQDPGLGLRLIYFSYDVKMKEKGDIPEGYSVSREKKERFSLILESASTNQTSMYLCASRSTGGGQPQHFGDGTRLSIL.

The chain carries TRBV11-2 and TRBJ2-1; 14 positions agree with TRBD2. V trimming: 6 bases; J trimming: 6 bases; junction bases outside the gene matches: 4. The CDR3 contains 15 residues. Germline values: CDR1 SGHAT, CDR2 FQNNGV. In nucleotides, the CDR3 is TGTGCCAGCAGGGGGACTAGCGGGAGCGCCAATGAGCAGTTCTTC. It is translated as CASRGTSGSANEQFF.

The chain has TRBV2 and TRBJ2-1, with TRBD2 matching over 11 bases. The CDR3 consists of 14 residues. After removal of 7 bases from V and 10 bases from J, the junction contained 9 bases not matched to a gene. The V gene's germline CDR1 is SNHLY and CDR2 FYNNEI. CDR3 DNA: TGTGCCAGCAATCCGGGACTAGCGGCCCTAGAGCAGTTCTTC. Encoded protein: CASNPGLAALEQFF.

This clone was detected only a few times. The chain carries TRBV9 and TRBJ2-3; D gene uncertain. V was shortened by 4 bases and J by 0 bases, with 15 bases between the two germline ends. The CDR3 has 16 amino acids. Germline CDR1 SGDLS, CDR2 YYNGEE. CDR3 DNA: TGTGCCAGCAGCCGACCCGACACCTCTAGCACAGATACGCAGTATTTT. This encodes CASSRPDTSSTDTQYF.

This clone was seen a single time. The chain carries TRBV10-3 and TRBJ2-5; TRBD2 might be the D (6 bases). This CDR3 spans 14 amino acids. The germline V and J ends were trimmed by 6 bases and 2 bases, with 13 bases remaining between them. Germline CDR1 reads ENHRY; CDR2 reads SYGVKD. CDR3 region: CAIRGTGEQETQYF. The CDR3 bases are TGTGCCATCAGGGGGACTGGGGAACAAGAGACCCAGTACTTC.

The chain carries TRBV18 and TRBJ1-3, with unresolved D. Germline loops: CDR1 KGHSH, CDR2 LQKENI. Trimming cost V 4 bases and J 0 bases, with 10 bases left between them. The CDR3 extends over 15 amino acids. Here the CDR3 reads CASSQTSSSGNTIYF. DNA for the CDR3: TGTGCCAGCTCACAAACTTCCTCCTCTGGAAACACCATATATTTT. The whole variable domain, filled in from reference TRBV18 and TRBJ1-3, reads NAGVMQNPRHLVRRRGQEARLRCSPMKGHSHVYWYRQLPEEGLKFMVYLQKENIIDESGMPKERFSAEFPKEGPSILRIQQVVRGDSAAYFCASSQTSSSGNTIYFGEGSWLTVV.

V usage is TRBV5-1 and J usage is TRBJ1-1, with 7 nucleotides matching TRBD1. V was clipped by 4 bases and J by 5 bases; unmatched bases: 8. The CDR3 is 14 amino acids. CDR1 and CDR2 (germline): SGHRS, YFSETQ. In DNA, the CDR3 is TGCGCCAGCAGCCTGGGAGGGGGCGAAACTGAAGCTTTCTTT. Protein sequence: CASSLGGGETEAFF.

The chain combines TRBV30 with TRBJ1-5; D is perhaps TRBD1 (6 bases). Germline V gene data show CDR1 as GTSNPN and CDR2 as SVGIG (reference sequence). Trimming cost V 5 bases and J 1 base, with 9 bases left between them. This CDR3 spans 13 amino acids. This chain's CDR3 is CAWAGDSNQPQHF. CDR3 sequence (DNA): TGTGCCTGGGCAGGGGACAGCAATCAGCCCCAGCATTTT.

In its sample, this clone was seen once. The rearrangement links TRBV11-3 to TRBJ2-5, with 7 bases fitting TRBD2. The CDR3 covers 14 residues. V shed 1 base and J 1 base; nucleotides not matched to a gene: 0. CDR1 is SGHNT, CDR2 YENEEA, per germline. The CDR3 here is CASSLAGGQETQYF. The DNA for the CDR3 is TGTGCCAGCAGCTTAGCGGGGGGCCAAGAGACCCAGTACTTC.

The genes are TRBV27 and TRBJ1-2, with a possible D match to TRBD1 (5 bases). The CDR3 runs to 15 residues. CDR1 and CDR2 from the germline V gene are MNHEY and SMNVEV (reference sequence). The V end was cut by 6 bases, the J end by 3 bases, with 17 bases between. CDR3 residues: CASSTFMGEDYGYTF. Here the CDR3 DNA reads TGTGCCAGCAGCACATTCATGGGGGAGGACTATGGCTACACCTTC.

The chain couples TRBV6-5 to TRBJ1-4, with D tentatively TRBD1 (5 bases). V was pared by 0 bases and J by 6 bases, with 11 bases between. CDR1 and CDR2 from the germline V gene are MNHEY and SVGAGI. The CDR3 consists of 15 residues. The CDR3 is CASSYSGGLDEKLFF. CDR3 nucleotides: TGTGCCAGCAGTTACTCGGGGGGGTTAGATGAAAAACTGTTTTTT.

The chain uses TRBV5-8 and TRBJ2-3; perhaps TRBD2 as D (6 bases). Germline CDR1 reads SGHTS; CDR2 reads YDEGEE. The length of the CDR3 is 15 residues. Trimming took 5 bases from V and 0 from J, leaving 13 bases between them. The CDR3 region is CASRTGTRSTDTQYF. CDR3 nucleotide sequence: TGTGCCAGCAGGACCGGGACTCGGAGCACAGATACGCAGTATTTT.

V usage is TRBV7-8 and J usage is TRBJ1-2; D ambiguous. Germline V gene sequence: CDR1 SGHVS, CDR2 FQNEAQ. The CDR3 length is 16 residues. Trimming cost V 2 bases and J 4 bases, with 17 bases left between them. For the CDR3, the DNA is TGTGCCAGCAGCTTACAACCCGGAGAGAACCTCTATGGCTACACCTTC. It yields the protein CASSLQPGENLYGYTF. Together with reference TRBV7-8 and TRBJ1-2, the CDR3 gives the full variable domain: GAGVSQSPRYKVAKRGQDVALRCDPISGHVSLFWYQQALGQGPEFLTYFQNEAQLDKSGLPSDRFFAERPEGSVSTLKIQRTQQEDSAVYLCASSLQPGENLYGYTFGSGTRLTVV.

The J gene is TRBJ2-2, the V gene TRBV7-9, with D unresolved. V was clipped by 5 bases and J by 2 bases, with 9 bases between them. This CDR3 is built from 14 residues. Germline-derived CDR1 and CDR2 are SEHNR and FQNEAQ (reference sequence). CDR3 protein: CASSPPSNTGELFF. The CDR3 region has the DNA TGTGCCAGCAGCCCCCCATCCAACACCGGGGAGCTGTTTTTT.

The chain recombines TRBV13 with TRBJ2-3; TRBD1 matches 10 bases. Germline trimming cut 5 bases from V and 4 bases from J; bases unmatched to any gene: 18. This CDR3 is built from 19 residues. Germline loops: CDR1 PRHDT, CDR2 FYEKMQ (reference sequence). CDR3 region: CASSPPGQGGAWASDTQYF. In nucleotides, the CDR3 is TGTGCCAGCAGCCCTCCCGGACAGGGGGGCGCATGGGCCTCAGATACGCAGTATTTT.

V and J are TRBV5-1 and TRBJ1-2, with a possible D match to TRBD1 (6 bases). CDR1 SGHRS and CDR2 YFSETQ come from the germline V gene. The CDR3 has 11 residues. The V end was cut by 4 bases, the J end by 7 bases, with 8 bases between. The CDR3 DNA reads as TGCGCCAGCAGCCGAGGGGGTGGCTACACCTTC. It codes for CASSRGGGYTF.

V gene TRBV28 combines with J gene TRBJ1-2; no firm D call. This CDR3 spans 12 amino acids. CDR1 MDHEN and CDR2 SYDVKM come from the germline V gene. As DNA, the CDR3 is TGTGTTGTTACAGCAGCTAACTATGGCTACACCTTC. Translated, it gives CVVTAANYGYTF.

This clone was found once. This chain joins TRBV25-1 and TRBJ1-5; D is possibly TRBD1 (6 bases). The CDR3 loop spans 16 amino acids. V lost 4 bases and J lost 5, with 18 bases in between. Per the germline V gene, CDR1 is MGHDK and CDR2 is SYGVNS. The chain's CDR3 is CASSAGQSVGDQPQHF. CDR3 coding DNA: TGTGCCAGCAGTGCCGGACAGTCAGTCGGCGATCAGCCCCAGCATTTT.